This T cell receptor beta chain was identified in a study of CD8 T cells in ankylosing spondylitis (dated by TCRdb to 2017 to 2019). General notes on the study: T cell receptor beta repertoires were profiled in healthy donors and ankylosing spondylitis patients so that disease-linked TCR variants could be found. The whole study cohort included 108 healthy donors and 25 ankylosing spondylitis patients. Samples of peripheral blood were taken, and for ankylosing spondylitis patients, synovial fluid was collected as well. Here is what the overall study found, with its caveats: The disease-linked clones were reported as significantly enriched in matched synovial fluid samples from ankylosing spondylitis patients. In peripheral blood, the disease-linked clones were found at relatively low frequencies and had a CD8+ phenotype. Some TCR beta motif variants had previously been reported in synovial fluid and blood of reactive arthritis patients, which suggested common disease-initiation mechanisms. Blood from ankylosing spondylitis patients appeared to be characterized by a TCR beta motif composed of eight highly homologous amino acid variants.

Comments on this clonotype: Its antigen is not yet known. Base qualities are not provided; no much larger clone lies one nucleotide away.

From the cysteine up to the phenylalanine, the CDR3 has a length of 18 residues. The sequence is cut down to CDR3 DNA, 54 bases in frame from base 1. The germline V gene gives CDR1 as SGHRS and CDR2 as YFSETQ. Trimming leaves V shorter by 0 bases and J shorter by 5 bases, with the junction holding 10 bases beyond the gene matches. Sequencer: Illumina HiSeq 2500. Quantitative 5'-RACE with molecular barcodes was the method used to prepare the TCR beta libraries. In the original analysis: Disease-linked TCR variants were identified with a new computational method built on a probabilistic model of VDJ rearrangement. The public reads were quality trimmed at Q25 with fastp and then assembled into clones with MiXCR by TCRdb, keeping productive beta chains. For every CDR3 protein sequence, its rows merge into one entry that carries the most common genes and DNA. TCRdb's processing, not the authors' own work, is the source of the V and J calls. The sample contains some 250,000 distinct CDR3 sequences, over 8.5% of them found a single time. The ten largest clones capture around 6.5% of the sample.

The chain couples TRBV5-1 to TRBJ2-2, and TRBD2 matches 10 of the central bases. The sequence was obtained from a male donor with ankylosing spondylitis or in good health (not recorded which). Sample: blood, either unsorted or a sorted T cell fraction (not recorded which). The CDR3 protein sequence reads: CASSLERLAGVLTGELFF. The nucleotide sequence reads TGCGCCAGCAGCTTGGAACGGCTAGCGGGGGTCTTAACCGGGGAGCTGTTTTTT.